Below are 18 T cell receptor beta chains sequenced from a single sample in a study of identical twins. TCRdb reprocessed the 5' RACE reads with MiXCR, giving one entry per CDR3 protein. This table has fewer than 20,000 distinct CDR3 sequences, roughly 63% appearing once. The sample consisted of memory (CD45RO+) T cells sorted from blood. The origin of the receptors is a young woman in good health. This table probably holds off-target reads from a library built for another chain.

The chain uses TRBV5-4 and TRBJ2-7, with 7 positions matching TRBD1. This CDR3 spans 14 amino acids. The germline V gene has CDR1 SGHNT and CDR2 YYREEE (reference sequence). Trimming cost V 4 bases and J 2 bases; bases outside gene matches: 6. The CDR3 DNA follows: TGTGCCAGCAGCATACGACAGGGCCCCTACGAGCAGTACTTC. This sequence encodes CASSIRQGPYEQYF.

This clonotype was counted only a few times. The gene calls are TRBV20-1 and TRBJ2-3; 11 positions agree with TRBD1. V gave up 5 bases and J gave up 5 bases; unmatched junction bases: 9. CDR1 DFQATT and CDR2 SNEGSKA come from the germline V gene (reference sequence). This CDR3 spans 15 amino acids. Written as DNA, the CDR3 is TGCAGTGCTCAGGCAACGGACAGGGGGCGAGATACGCAGTATTTT. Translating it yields CSAQATDRGRDTQYF.

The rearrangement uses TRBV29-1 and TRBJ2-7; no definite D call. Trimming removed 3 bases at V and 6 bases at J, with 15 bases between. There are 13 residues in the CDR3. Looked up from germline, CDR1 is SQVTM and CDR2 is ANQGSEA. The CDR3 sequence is CSVEGMSRAEQYF. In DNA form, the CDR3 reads TGCAGCGTTGAGGGGATGTCAAGGGCCGAGCAGTACTTC.

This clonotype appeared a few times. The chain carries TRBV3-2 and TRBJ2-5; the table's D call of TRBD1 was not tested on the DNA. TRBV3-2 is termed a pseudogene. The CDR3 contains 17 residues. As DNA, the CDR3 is TGTGCCAGCAGTCCAAACAGCAAACCCGACAGGGAAGAGACCCAGTACTTC. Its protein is CASSPNSKPDREETQYF.

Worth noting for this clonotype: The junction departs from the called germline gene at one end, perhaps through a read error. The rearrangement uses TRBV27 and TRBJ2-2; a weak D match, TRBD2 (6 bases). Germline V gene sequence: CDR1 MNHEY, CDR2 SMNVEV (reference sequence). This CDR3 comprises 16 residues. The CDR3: CASTLLAGINTGELFF. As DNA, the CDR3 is TGTGCCAGCACTTTACTAGCCGGGATTAACACCGGGGAGCTGTTTTTT.

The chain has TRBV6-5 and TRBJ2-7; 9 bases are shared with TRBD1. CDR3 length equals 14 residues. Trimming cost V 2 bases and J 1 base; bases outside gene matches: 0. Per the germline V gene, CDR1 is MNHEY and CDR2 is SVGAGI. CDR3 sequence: CASSYDRGSYEQYF. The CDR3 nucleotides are TGTGCCAGCAGTTACGACAGGGGGTCCTACGAGCAGTACTTC.

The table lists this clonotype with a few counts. This CDR3 is CASPSPKGGGYTF. The CDR3 nucleotides are TGTGCCAGCCCTTCTCCGAAAGGTGGGGGCTACACCTTC. V usage is TRBV9 and J usage is TRBJ1-2; D call uncertain. This CDR3 has 13 residues. V shed 7 bases and J shed 8 bases, with 18 bases lying between them. Germline assignment: CDR1 SGDLS and CDR2 YYNGEE.

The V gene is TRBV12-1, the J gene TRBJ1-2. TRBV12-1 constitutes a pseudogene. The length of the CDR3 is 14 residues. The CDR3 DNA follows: TGTGCCAGCAGTCAGGAAACAGATAACTATGGCTACACCTTC. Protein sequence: CASSQETDNYGYTF.

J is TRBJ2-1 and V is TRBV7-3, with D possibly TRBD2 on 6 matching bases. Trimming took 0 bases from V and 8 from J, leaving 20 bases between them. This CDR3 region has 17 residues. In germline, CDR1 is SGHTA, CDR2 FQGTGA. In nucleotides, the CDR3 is TGTGCCAGCAGCTTAACGTCTGGTAGAGGAGGGATGGATGAGCAGTTCTTC. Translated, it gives CASSLTSGRGGMDEQFF.

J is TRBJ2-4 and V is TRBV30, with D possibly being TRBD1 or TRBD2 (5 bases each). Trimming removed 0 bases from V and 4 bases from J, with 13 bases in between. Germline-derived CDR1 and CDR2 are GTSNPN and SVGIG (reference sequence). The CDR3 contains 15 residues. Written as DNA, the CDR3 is TGTGCCTGGAGTGTCTTGGGACGACAAAAAAACATTCAGTACTTC. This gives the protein CAWSVLGRQKNIQYF.

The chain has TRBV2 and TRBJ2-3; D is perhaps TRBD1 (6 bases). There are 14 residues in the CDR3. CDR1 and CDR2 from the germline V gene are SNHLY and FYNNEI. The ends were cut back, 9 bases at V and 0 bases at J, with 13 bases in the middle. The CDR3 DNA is TGTGCCAGTCACCGGACAGCTAGCACAGATACGCAGTATTTT. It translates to CASHRTASTDTQYF.

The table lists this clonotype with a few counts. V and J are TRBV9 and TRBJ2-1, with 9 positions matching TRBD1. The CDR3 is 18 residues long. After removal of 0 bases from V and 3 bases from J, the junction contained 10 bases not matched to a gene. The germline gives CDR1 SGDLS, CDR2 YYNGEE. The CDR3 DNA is TGTGCCAGCAGCGTAGAAGAGAGGTGGGGACAGGGCTACAATGAGCAGTTCTTC. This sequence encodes CASSVEERWGQGYNEQFF.

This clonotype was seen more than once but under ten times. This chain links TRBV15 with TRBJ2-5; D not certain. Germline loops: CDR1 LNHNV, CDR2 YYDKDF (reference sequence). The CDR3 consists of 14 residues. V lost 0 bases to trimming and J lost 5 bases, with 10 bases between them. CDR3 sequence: CATSRDIGTETQYF. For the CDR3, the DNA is TGTGCCACCAGCAGAGACATAGGAACGGAGACCCAGTACTTC.

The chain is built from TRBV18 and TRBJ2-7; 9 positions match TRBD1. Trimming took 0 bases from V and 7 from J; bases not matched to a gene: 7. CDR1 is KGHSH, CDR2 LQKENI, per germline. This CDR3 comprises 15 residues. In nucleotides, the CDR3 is TGTGCCAGCTCACCACCGCAGGGACAGGGAAGTGAGCAGTACTTC. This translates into CASSPPQGQGSEQYF.

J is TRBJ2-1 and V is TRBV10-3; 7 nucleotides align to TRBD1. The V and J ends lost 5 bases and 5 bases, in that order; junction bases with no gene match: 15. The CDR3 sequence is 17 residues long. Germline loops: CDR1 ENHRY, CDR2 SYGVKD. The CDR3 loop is CAISYASTATGNNEQFF. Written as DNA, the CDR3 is TGTGCCATCAGTTATGCATCCACGGCGACAGGGAACAATGAGCAGTTCTTC.

This CDR3 reads CASSQGLLFGELFF. CDR3 DNA sequence: TGCGCCAGCAGCCAGGGCCTTTTGTTCGGGGAGCTGTTTTTT. The V call is TRBV4-1, the J call TRBJ2-2; D call uncertain. The length of the CDR3 is 14 residues. CDR1 and CDR2 from the germline V gene are MGHRA and YSYEKL. Trimming took 3 bases from V and 7 from J, leaving 12 bases between them.

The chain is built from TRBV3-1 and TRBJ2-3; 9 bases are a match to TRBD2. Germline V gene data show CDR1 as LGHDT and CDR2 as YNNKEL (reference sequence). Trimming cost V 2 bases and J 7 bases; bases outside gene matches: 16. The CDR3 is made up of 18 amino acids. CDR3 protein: CASSQRGLRREGQYTQYF. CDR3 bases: TGTGCCAGCAGCCAACGAGGGCTTCGGCGGGAGGGCCAATATACGCAGTATTTT.

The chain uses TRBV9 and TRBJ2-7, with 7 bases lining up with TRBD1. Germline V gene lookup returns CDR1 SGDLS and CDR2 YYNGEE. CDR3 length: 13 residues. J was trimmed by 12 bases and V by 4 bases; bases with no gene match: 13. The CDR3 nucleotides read TGTGCCAGCAGCCCTTATGGAACAGGGGAAAGGTACTTC. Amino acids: CASSPYGTGERYF.